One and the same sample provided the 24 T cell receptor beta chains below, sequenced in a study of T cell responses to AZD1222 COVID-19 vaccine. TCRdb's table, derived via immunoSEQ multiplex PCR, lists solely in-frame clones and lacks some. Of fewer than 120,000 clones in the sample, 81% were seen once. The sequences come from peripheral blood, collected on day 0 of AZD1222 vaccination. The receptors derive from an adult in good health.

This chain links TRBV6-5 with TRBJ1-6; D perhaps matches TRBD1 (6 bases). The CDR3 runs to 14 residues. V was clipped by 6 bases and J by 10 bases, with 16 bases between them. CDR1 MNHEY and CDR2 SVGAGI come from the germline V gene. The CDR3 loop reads CASRTGTKKSPLHF. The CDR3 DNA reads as TGTGCCAGCAGAACGGGGACAAAGAAATCACCCCTCCACTTT.

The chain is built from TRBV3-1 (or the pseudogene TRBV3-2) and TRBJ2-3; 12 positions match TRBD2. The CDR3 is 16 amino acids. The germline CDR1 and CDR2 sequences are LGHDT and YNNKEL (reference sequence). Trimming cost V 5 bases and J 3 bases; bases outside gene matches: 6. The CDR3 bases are TGTGCCAGCAGCGGACCCGGGACTAGCGGGACAGATACGCAGTATTTT. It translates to CASSGPGTSGTDTQYF.

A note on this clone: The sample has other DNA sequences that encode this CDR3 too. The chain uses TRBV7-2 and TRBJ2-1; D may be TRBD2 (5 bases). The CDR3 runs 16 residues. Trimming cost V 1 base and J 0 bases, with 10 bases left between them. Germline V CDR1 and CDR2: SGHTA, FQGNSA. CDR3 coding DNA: TGTGCCAGCAGCTTAGGGAGCGGAAGCTCCTACAATGAGCAGTTCTTC. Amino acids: CASSLGSGSSYNEQFF.

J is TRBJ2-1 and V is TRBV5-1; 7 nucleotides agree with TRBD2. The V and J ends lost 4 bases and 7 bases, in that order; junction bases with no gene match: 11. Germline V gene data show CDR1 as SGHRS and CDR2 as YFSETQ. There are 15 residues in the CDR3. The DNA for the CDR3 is TGCGCCAGCAGCGTGGTAGCGGGTTTTGGAAATGAGCAGTTCTTC. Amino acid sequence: CASSVVAGFGNEQFF.

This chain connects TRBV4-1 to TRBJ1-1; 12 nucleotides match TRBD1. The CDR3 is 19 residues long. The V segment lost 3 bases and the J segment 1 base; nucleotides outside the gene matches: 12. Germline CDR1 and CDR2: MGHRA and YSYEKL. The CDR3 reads CASSHRHRDRGLRNTEAFF. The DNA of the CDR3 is TGCGCCAGCAGCCATAGGCATCGGGACAGGGGGCTGCGGAACACTGAAGCTTTCTTT.

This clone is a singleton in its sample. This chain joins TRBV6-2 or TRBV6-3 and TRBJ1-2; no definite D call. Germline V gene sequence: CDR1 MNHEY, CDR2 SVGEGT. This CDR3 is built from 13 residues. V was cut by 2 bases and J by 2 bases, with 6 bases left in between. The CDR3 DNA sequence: TGTGCCAGCAGTTACGACACAAACTATGGCTACACCTTC. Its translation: CASSYDTNYGYTF.

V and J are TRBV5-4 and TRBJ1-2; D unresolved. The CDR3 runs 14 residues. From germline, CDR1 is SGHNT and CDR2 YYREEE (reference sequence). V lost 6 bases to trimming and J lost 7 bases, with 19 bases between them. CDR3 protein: CASKIPGSAAGYTF. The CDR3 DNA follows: TGTGCCAGCAAAATACCCGGGAGCGCCGCTGGCTACACCTTC.

CDR3 DNA: TGTGCCAGCAGTATCGACTCTACGAACACCGGGGAGCTGTTTTTT. This encodes CASSIDSTNTGELFF. The V call is TRBV3-1 (or the pseudogene TRBV3-2), the J call TRBJ2-2, with D unclear. The germline V and J ends were trimmed by 6 bases and 0 bases, with 11 bases remaining between them. Germline CDR1 reads LGHDT; CDR2 reads YNNKEL (reference sequence). The CDR3 has 15 amino acids.

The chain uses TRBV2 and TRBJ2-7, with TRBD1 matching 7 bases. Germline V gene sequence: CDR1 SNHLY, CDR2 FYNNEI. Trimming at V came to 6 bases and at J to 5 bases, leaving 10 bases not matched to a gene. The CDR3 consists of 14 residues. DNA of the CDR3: TGTGCCAGCAGAGGGGGCAGGGGGACCCACGAGCAGTACTTC. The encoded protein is CASRGGRGTHEQYF. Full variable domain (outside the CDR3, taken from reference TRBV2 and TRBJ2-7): EPEVTQTPSHQVTQMGQEVILRCVPISNHLYFYWYRQILGQKVEFLVSFYNNEISEKSEIFDDQFSVERPDGSNFTLKIRSTKLEDSAMYFCASRGGRGTHEQYFGPGTRLTVT.

CDR3 nucleotide sequence: TGTGCCAGCAGTGCTAGCGGGGGGGCTTCGGATACGCAGTATTTT. Translating it yields CASSASGGASDTQYF. V gene TRBV9 combines with J gene TRBJ2-3; 12 nucleotides align to TRBD2. Germline V gene sequence: CDR1 SGDLS, CDR2 YYNGEE. This CDR3 region has 15 residues. J lost 6 bases, V lost 5 bases, and 7 bases had no gene match.

CDR3 coding DNA: TGTGCCAGCAGTTGGTTGGCAGGGGAGGATCAGCCCCAGCATTTT. It codes for CASSWLAGEDQPQHF. The V gene is TRBV6-5, the J gene TRBJ1-5; a weak D match, TRBD1 (6 bases). Germline assignment: CDR1 MNHEY and CDR2 SVGAGI. V shed 4 bases and J shed 5 bases, with 15 bases lying between them. The CDR3 has 15 residues.

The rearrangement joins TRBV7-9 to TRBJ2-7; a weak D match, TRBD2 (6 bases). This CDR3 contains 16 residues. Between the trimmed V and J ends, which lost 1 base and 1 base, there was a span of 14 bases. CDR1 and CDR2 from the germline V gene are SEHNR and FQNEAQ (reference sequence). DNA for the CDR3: TGTGCCAGCAGCTTAGAAGGGCTAGCGCGATCCTACGAGCAGTACTTC. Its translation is CASSLEGLARSYEQYF.

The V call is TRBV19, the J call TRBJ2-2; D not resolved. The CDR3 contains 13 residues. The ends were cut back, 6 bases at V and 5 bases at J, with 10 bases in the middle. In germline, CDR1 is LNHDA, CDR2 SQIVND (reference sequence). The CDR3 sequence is CASRWVGTGELFF. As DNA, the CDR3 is TGTGCCAGTAGATGGGTAGGAACCGGGGAGCTGTTTTTT.

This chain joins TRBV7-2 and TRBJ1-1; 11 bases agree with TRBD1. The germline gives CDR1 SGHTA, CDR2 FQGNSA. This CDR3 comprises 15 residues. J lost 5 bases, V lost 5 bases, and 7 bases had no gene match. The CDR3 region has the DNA TGTGCCAGCAGCACGTTCGGGACAGGGGGGACTGAAGCTTTCTTT. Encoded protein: CASSTFGTGGTEAFF.

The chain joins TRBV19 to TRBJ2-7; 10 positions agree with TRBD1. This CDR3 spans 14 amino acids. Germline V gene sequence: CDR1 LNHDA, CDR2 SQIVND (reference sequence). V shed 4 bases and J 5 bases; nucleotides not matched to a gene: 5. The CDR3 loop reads CASSTDRGRNEQYF. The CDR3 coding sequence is TGTGCCAGTAGTACCGACAGGGGGCGGAACGAGCAGTACTTC.

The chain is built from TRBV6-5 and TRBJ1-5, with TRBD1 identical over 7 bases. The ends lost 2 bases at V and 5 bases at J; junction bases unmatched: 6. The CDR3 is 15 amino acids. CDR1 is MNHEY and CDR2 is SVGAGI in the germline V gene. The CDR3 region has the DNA TGTGCCAGCAGTTACGCGAAGGACAGGTATCAGCCCCAGCATTTT. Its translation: CASSYAKDRYQPQHF.

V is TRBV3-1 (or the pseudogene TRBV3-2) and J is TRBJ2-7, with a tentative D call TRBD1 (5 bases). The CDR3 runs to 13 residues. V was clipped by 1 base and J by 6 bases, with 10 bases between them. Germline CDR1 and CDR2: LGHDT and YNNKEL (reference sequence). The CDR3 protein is CASSQVSGIEQYF. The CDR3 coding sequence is TGTGCCAGCAGCCAAGTATCAGGGATCGAGCAGTACTTC.

CDR3 amino acids: CATSDTTGLNQPQHF. The CDR3 nucleotides read TGTGCCACCAGTGATACTACAGGGCTCAATCAGCCCCAGCATTTT. The rearrangement uses TRBV24-1 and TRBJ1-5; maybe TRBD1 (6 bases). Trimming removed 3 bases at V and 3 bases at J, with 11 bases between. Germline-derived CDR1 and CDR2 are KGHDR and SFDVKD. The CDR3 consists of 15 residues.

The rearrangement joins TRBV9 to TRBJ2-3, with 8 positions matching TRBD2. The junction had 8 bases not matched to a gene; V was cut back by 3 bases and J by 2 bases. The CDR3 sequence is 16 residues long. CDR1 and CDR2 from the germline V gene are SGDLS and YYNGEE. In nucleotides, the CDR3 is TGTGCCAGCAGCGCCCACGCGCGGGGGGACACAGATACGCAGTATTTT. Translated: CASSAHARGDTDTQYF.

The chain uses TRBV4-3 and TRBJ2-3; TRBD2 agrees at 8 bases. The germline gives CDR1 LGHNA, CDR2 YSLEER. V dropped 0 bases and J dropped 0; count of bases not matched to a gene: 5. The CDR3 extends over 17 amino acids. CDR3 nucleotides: TGCGCCAGCAGCCAAGAAGGGGCTAGCGGGAGCACAGATACGCAGTATTTT. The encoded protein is CASSQEGASGSTDTQYF.

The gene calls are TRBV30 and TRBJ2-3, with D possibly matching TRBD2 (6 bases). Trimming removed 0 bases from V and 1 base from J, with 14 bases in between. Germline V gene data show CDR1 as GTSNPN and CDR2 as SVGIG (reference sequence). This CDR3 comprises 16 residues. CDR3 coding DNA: TGTGCCTGGAGTGTACCGGAGCGGGTAGGCACAGATACGCAGTATTTT. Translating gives CAWSVPERVGTDTQYF.

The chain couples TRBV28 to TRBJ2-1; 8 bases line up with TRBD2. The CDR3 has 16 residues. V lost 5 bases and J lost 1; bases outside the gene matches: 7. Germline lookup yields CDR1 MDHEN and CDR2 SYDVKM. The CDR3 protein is CASSNRGGTSYNEQFF. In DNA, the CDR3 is TGTGCCAGCAGTAACCGGGGGGGGACTTCCTACAATGAGCAGTTCTTC. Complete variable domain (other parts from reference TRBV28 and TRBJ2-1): DVKVTQSSRYLVKRTGEKVFLECVQDMDHENMFWYRQDPGLGLRLIYFSYDVKMKEKGDIPEGYSVSREKKERFSLILESASTNQTSMYLCASSNRGGTSYNEQFFGPGTRLTVL.

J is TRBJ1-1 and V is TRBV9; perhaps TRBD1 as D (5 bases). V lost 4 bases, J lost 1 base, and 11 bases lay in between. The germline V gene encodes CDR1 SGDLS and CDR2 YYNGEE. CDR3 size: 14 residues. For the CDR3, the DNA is TGTGCCAGCAGCTCGCAGGGCAGGAACACTGAAGCTTTCTTT. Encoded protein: CASSSQGRNTEAFF.

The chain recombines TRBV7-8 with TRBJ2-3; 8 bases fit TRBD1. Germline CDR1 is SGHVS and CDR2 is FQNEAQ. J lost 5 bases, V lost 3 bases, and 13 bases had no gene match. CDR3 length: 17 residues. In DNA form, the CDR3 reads TGTGCCAGCAGCTTGGAGGGGTCAGGGGGCCGGGGAGATACGCAGTATTTT. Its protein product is CASSLEGSGGRGDTQYF.